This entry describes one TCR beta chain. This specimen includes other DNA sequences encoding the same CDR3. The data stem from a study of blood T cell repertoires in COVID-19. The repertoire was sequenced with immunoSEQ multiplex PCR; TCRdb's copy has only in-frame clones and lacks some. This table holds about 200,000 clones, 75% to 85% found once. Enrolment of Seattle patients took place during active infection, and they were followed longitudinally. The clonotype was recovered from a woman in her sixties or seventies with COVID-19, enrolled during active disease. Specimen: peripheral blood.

In DNA, the CDR3 is TGTGCCAGCTCACCGGACATAAACACTGAAGCTTTCTTT. It is translated as CASSPDINTEAFF. V and J are TRBV18 and TRBJ1-1, with TRBD1 as a possible D gene (5 bases). The CDR3 is made up of 13 amino acids. Germline V CDR1 and CDR2: KGHSH, LQKENI. The V gene lost 3 bases and the J gene lost 2 bases, with 7 bases spanning the gap.